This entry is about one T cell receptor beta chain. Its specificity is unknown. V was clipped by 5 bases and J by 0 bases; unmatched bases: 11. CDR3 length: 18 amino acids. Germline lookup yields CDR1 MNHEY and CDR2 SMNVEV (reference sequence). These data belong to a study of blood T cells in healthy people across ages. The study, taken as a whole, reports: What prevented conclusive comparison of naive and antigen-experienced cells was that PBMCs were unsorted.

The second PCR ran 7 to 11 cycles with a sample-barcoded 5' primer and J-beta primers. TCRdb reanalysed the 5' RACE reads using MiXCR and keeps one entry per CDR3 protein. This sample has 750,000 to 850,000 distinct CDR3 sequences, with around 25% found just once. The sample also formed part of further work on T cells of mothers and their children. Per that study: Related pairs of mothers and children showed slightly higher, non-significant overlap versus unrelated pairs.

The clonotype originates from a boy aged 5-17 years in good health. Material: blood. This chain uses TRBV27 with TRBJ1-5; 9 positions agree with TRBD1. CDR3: CASSVSGTGLDSNQPQHF. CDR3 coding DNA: TGTGCCAGCAGTGTCTCCGGGACAGGGTTAGATAGCAATCAGCCCCAGCATTTT.